This T cell receptor (beta chain) was found in a study of CD8 T cells in ankylosing spondylitis. TCRdb redid the calling of the 5' RACE reads with MiXCR, one entry per CDR3 protein. The profile shows around 450,000 distinct CDR3 sequences, roughly 25% of them singletons. General observations from the study: Characteristic of ankylosing spondylitis blood, it appeared, was a TCR beta motif comprising about eight highly homologous variants.

In its sample, this clonotype was seen a few times. Its specificity is not known. Germline assignment: CDR1 SNHLY and CDR2 FYNNEI. V lost 8 bases to trimming and J lost 4 bases; unmatched junction nucleotides: 5. The length of the CDR3 is 13 residues. This rearrangement joins TRBV2 to TRBJ1-5; 7 nucleotides line up with TRBD1. Specimen: blood, either unsorted or a sorted T cell fraction (not recorded which). The sequence was obtained from a male donor with ankylosing spondylitis. The CDR3 region is CASCRDRNQPQHF. CDR3 in DNA: TGTGCCAGCTGCCGGGACAGAAATCAGCCCCAGCATTTT.